This T cell receptor (beta chain) was retrieved from a study of CD8 T cells in Susac syndrome. Notes on this clonotype: Antigen: not known.

Points from the study as a whole: Clonal expansion involving Susac CD8+ cells peaked in TEMRA cells and active patients. Total CD8+ and CD8+ TEMRA repertoires contained around 15 and five Susac-specific public clones, respectively.

Sequencing of TCR beta covered CD8+ and CD4+ T cells obtained from blood. RNA, at about 0.45 to 1 ug, was reverse transcribed with random hexamers. Multiplex PCR with immunoSEQ amplified the TCR beta CDR3 across 54 Vbeta and 13 Jbeta. Each CDR3 protein gets one entry after TCRdb re-called the immunoSEQ multiplex PCR reads with MiXCR. This sample has some 130,000 distinct CDR3 sequences, with 95% found just once. This CDR3 has 11 amino acids. Sequenced sample: CD8+ T cells from PBMCs. The clonotype comes from a human donor with Susac syndrome. The chain has TRBV12-2 and TRBJ1-1; the tabulated D call, TRBD1, remains unverified against the DNA. TRBV12-2 is a pseudogene segment. The CDR3 nucleotides are TGTGCAAGTCGCTTCGTCCCCGAAGCTTTCTTT. Its translation is CASRFVPEAFF.